This TCR beta chain appears in the sequencing data of a study of CXCR3-negative and CXCR3-positive naive CD8 T cells. Whole-study results and caveats: TRBV-TRBJ usage matched between naive CXCR3-negative and CXCR3-positive cells but not between memory cells. In CXCR3-positive naive cells, the TRB CDR3s were more hydrophobic than in CXCR3-negative naive cells.

Germline V gives CDR1 SGHTA, CDR2 FQGTGA. The CDR3 runs 15 residues. For this clonotype: Its antigen remains unknown.

CD45RO-CCR7+CD27+CD95- expression identified naive CD8+ T cells. The libraries of TRB cDNA were prepared using 5' RACE with UMI labels. TCRdb re-called the 5' RACE reads and shows each CDR3 protein once, DNA omitted. The listing contains roughly 7,200 distinct CDR3 sequences. The sequenced material came from naive CXCR3+ CD8+ T cells from blood. Regarding subset: CD45RO-CCR7+CD27+CD95- naive CD8+ T cells expressing CXCR3 (TNR3+). The sequence was collected from a human donor in good health. Some clones in this sample may be carry-over from other donors' samples. V gene TRBV7-3 combines with J gene TRBJ2-3; lacking DNA, the TRBD1 call made by TCRdb goes unchecked. CDR3 sequence reads: CASSLGGGLTDTQYF.